The following is a TCR beta chain sequence with its context. The target of this receptor is not known. HCMV-specific IgG was detected in serum with a commercial ELISA kit to determine HCMV serostatus. Ficoll density gradient centrifugation was used to isolate peripheral blood mononuclear cells from blood. The sample is drawn from a study of T cells expressing NK-cell markers (dated by TCRdb to the early 2020s). For the wider study: TCR beta-chain repertoires were profiled in sorted CD3+CD56+NKG2C+, CD3+CD56+NKG2C- and CD3+CD56-NKG2C+ T-cell subsets from several donors. Among the eight sequenced donors, seven were HCMV-seropositive and one was HCMV-seronegative. Randomly selected healthy volunteers, three men and five women, were used as the eight sequenced donors. Sequencing of the libraries produced 2 x 150 bp reads on Illumina HiSeq 2000/2500, MiSeq or NextSeq.

Broad study findings and their caveats: It remained unclear whether the expanded NKG2C-expressing T cell clones were specific for HCMV antigens. In six donors, the dominant CD3+CD56+NKG2C+ clonotypes ranked among the top 10 CD8+ clonotypes, making up about 1.0-8% of CD8+ T cells. Those dominant clonotypes were again the most abundant among CD3+CD56-NKG2C+ cells in a few donors, at about 25-60.1%.

From its cysteine to its phenylalanine, the CDR3 spans 18 amino acids. No DNA was logged. Looking up the germline V gene yields CDR1 KGHDR and CDR2 SFDVKD. The listed sequencing device is Illumina HiSeq 2000. TCR beta cDNA libraries were made by 5'RACE template switching that added a universal primer site and unique molecular identifiers. cDNA synthesis was primed from the TCR beta constant segment and was followed by two successive PCR amplification steps. As for how the authors treated the data: MIGEC was used to demultiplex reads and group reads by UMI, and MiTCR was used to assemble and quantify clonotypes. Only TCR cDNA sequences supported by at least two reads were kept to exclude erroneous sequences. The tcR package was used for downstream repertoire analysis, and clonotypes were matched between fractions using CDR3 nucleotide sequence together with V segment. VDJmatch was used to annotate antigen specificity against VDJdb, with one amino acid substitution allowed in CDR3. TCRdb reanalyzed the reads, keeping one entry per CDR3 protein sequence and omitting DNA. TCRdb, not the authors, supplied the V and J calls. The table of this sample itemizes roughly 390,000 distinct CDR3 sequences. Clones ranked in the top ten supply over 8.5% of the sample.

This TCR derives from a woman aged 45-65 years in good health. Donor details come from another sample of the same person, matched by shared clones. The rearrangement combines TRBV24-1 with TRBJ2-2; TCRdb picks TRBD1, but there is no DNA to check that call. Sequenced sample: blood T cells: a sorted CD56 or NKG2C T cell subset, CD4+ or CD8+ T cells, or bulk PBMC T cells (not recorded which). The CDR3 protein: CATSDLPGQGPNTGELFF.